This is a list of T cell receptor beta chains from one sample in a study of human T cells and chemical hapten exposure. TCRdb re-called the RACE reads with MiXCR, one entry per CDR3 protein. This sample yields some 70,000 distinct CDR3 sequences, of which 10% are seen a single time; around 6.8% belongs to the top ten. The sequences come from whole blood, collected in connection with sensitization to the hapten diphenylcyclopropenone (DPC). Source of these receptors: a woman in her fifties or sixties with alopecia areata. Some clones in this sample may be carry-over from other donors' samples. Both conserved end residues are trimmed from each CDR3.

j_gene,v_gene,CDR3aa
TRBJ1-5,TRBV3-1,ASSQSPGQGRGNQPQH
TRBJ1-5,TRBV5-6,VSSRTGGTNQPQH
TRBJ2-1,TRBV20-1,SASPIGRGLYNEQF
TRBJ1-3,TRBV24-1,ATSAIDRAGNTIY
TRBJ2-5,TRBV20-1,SARPAGKETQY
TRBJ2-6,TRBV2,ASTLYRSGANVLT
TRBJ2-7,TRBV4-2,ASSQDSQSDLGYEQY
TRBJ1-5,TRBV7-2,ASSYRHLDQPQH
TRBJ2-6,TRBV2,ASSPRRISGANVLT
TRBJ2-1,TRBV7-3,ASSLGVTTSFGQF
TRBJ2-2,TRBV5-6,ASSLVVGELF
TRBJ2-3,TRBV20-1,SAWMRSTDTQY
TRBJ2-3,TRBV7-9,ASSLATALTDTQY
TRBJ1-5,TRBV19,ASRVRNQPQH
TRBJ1-4,TRBV2,ASSRTASTNEKLF
TRBJ1-1,TRBV30,ASHRGLNTEAF
TRBJ2-5,TRBV5-4,ASSLLDRGGQETQY
TRBJ1-5,TRBV7-9,ASSLAHGGQPQH
TRBJ2-7,TRBV7-2,ASSLGTAYEQY
TRBJ1-1,TRBV29-1,SVVLGQNTEAF
TRBJ1-5,TRBV7-2,ASSGGQGAQPQH
TRBJ1-2,TRBV6-6,ASSYGTGNYGYT
TRBJ2-7,TRBV12-3/TRBV12-4,ASMIAGAYEQY
TRBJ2-2,TRBV12-3/TRBV12-4,ASSLSRGGELF
TRBJ2-1,TRBV24-1,ATSEGGFSYNEQF
TRBJ2-1,TRBV9,ASSESGAYNEQF
TRBJ2-7,TRBV20-1,SARKREGAYEQY
TRBJ2-7,TRBV18,ASSRDAVLYEQY
TRBJ2-2,TRBV5-4,ASYSLGRANTGELF
TRBJ1-6,TRBV6-1,ASTQGQFYNSPLH
TRBJ1-6,TRBV7-2,ASSLRRSYNSPLH
TRBJ2-7,TRBV29-1,SVLGRDTYEQY
TRBJ2-5,TRBV7-9,ASSLGSTPDGETQY
TRBJ2-7,TRBV6-2/TRBV6-3,ASSKLGLGVYEQY
TRBJ2-5,TRBV5-4,ASSFNRETQY
TRBJ2-1,TRBV29-1,SVLQIAGAEQF